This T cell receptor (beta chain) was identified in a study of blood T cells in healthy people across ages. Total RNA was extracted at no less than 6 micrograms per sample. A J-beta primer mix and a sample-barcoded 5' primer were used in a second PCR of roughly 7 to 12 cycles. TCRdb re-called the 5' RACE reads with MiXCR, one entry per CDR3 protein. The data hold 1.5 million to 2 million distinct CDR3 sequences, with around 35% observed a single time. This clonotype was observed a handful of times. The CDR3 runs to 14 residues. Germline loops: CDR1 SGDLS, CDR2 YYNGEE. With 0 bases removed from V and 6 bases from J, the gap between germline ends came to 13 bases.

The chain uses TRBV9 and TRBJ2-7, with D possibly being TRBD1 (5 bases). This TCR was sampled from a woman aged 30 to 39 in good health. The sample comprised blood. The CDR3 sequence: CASSVEGHGREQYF. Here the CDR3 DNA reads TGTGCCAGCAGCGTAGAAGGACACGGACGCGAGCAGTACTTC.